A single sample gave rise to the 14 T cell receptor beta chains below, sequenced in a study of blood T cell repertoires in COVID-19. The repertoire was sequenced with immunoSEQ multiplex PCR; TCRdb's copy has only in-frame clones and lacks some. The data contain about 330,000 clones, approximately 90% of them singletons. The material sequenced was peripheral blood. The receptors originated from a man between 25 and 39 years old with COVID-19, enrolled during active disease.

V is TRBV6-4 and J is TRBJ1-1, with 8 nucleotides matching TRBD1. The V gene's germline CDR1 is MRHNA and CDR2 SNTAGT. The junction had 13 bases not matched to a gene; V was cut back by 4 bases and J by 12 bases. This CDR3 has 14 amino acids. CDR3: CASSAFSGQGMTFF. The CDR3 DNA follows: TGTGCCAGCAGTGCCTTCTCAGGACAGGGCATGACTTTCTTT.

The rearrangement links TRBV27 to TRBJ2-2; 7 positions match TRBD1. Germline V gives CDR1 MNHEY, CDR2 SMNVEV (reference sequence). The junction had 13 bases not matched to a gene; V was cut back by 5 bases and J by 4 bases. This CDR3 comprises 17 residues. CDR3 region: CASSTTDGTVFTGELFF. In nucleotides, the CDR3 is TGTGCCAGCAGTACTACCGATGGGACAGTCTTCACCGGGGAGCTGTTTTTT.

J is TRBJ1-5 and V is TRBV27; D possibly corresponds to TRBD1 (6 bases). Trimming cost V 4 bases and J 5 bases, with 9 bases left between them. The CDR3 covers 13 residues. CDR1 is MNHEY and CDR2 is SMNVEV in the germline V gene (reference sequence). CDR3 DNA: TGTGCCAGCAGTTGGGGACATTATCAGCCCCAGCATTTT. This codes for CASSWGHYQPQHF.

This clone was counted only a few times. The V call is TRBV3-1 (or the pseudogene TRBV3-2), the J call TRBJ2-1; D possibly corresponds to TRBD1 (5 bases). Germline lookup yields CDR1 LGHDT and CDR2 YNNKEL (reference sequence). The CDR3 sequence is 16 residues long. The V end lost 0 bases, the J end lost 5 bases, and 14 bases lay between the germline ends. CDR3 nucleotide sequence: TGTGCCAGCAGCCAAGATAAGGGGCGACAACACAATGAGCAGTTCTTC. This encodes CASSQDKGRQHNEQFF.

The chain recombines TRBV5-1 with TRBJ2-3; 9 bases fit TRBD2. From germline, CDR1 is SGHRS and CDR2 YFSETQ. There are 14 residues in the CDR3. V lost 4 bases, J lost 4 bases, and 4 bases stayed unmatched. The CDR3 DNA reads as TGCGCCAGCAGCATAGCGGGAGAGGCAGATACGCAGTATTTT. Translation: CASSIAGEADTQYF.

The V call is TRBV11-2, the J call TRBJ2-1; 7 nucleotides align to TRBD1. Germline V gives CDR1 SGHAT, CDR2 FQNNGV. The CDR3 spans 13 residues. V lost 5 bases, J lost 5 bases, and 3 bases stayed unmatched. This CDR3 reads CASSPGTDNEQFF. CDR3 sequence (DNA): TGTGCCAGCAGCCCGGGGACAGACAATGAGCAGTTCTTC.

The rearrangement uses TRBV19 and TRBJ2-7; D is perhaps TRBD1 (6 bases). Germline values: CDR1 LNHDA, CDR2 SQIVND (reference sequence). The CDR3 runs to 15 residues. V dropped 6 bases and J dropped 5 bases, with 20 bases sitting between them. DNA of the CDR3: TGTGCCAGTAGACCCAAGACAGGAGGTTCCAACGAGCAGTACTTC. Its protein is CASRPKTGGSNEQYF.

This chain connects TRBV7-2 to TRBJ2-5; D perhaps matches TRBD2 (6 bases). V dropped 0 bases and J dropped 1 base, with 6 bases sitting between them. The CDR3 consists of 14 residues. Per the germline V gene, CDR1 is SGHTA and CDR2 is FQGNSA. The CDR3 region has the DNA TGTGCCAGCAGCTTAGCGGGACTCCAAGAGACCCAGTACTTC. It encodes CASSLAGLQETQYF.

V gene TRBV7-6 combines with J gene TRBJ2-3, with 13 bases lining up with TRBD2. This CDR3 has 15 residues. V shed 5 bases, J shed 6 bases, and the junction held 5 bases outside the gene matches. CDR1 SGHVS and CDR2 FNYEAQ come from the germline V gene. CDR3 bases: TGTGCCAGCAGCCGACTAGCGGGAGGTCCGGATACGCAGTATTTT. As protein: CASSRLAGGPDTQYF.

Here the CDR3 reads CASSPRQGPVNTEAFF. The CDR3 bases are TGTGCCAGCAGCCCCCGACAGGGCCCCGTGAACACTGAAGCTTTCTTT. The chain links TRBV7-8 to TRBJ1-1; TRBD1 aligns across 7 bases. The germline gives CDR1 SGHVS, CDR2 FQNEAQ. V dropped 5 bases and J dropped 0; count of bases not matched to a gene: 9. This CDR3 is built from 16 residues. The whole variable domain, filled in from reference TRBV7-8 and TRBJ1-1, reads GAGVSQSPRYKVAKRGQDVALRCDPISGHVSLFWYQQALGQGPEFLTYFQNEAQLDKSGLPSDRFFAERPEGSVSTLKIQRTQQEDSAVYLCASSPRQGPVNTEAFFGQGTRLTVV.

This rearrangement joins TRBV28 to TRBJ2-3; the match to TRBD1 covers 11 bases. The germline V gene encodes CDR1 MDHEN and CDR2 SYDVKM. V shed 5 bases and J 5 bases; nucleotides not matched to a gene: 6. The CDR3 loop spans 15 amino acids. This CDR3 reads CASSTAGTGGDTQYF. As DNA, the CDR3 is TGTGCCAGCAGTACAGCCGGGACAGGGGGAGATACGCAGTATTTT. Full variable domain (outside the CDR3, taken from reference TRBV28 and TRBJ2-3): DVKVTQSSRYLVKRTGEKVFLECVQDMDHENMFWYRQDPGLGLRLIYFSYDVKMKEKGDIPEGYSVSREKKERFSLILESASTNQTSMYLCASSTAGTGGDTQYFGPGTRLTVL.

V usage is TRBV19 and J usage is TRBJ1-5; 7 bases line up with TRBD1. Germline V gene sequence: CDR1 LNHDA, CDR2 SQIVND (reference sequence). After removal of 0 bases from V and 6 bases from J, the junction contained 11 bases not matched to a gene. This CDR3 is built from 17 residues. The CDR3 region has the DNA TGTGCCAGTAGTATAGACTCCCCGGACAGGTTCGTTCAGCCCCAGCATTTT. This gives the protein CASSIDSPDRFVQPQHF.

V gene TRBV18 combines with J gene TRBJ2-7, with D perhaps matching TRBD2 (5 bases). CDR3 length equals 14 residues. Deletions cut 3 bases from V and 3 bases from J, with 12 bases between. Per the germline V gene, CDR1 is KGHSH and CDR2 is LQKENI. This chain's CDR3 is CASSPQEASYEQYF. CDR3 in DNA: TGTGCCAGCTCACCCCAGGAGGCGAGCTACGAGCAGTACTTC.

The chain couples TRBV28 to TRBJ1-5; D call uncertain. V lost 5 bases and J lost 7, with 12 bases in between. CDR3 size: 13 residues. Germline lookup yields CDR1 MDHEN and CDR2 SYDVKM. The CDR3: CASSVASLQPQHF. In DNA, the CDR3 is TGTGCCAGCAGTGTAGCCTCACTCCAGCCCCAGCATTTT.